This T cell receptor beta chain was identified in a study of shared clonotypes between healthy human individuals. Study summary: Donor composition was two women and three men, aged 18 to 49. General study findings and limits: The study found about 5.1% of naive CD4 clonotypes shared across several donors.

Naive CD8 cells lacked CD45RO and underwent positive selection for CCR7, leaving out terminally differentiated effector memory CD45RA+ cells. The V gene's germline CDR1 is MNHEY and CDR2 SVGAGI. The length of the CDR3 is 16 residues. Trimming at V came to 0 bases and at J to 2 bases, leaving 3 bases not matched to a gene. A note on this clone: Its antigen is not known.

In replicate PCRs of sorted subsets, around 0.2 ug DNA, tens of thousands of T cell genomes, was used. Repertoires were generated with immunoSEQ multiplex PCR, while TCRdb's copy carries only in-frame clones and drops some. This sample has some 2,000,000 clones, with less than 95% found just once. This chain joins TRBV6-5 and TRBJ1-5; 8 nucleotides line up with TRBD1. The sample taken for sequencing was naive CD8+ T cells sorted from blood. The clonotype comes from a man in his late teens or twenties in good health. CDR3 amino acids: CASSYSGTGGNQPQHF. CDR3 DNA sequence: TGTGCCAGCAGTTACTCGGGGACAGGAGGCAATCAGCCCCAGCATTTT.